This TCR beta chain comes out of a study of blood T cell repertoires in COVID-19. Study summary: PBMCs, B-cell-depleted T cells, or T cells provided the cDNA or gDNA that made up the material.

Deletions cut 3 bases from V and 5 bases from J, with 10 bases between. Germline V gene sequence: CDR1 SGHDN, CDR2 FVKESK. The CDR3 runs 14 residues. The method was immunoSEQ multiplex PCR; TCRdb's version includes in-frame clones alone and lacks a portion of them. The table lists around 270,000 clones, about 89% of them singletons. Sequencing was done on a sample of peripheral blood. The chain employs TRBV14 and TRBJ1-4; the D is unclear. The receptor was isolated from a woman in her forties or fifties with acute or convalescent COVID-19. CDR3 loop: CASSQRALNEKLFF. The CDR3 DNA reads TGTGCCAGCAGCCAGAGGGCGTTAAATGAAAAACTGTTTTTT.